These T cell receptor beta chains were read from a single sample in a study of T-cell memory formation after mild COVID-19. TCRdb re-derived calls from the 5' RACE reads in MiXCR, one entry per CDR3 protein. The table shows about 290,000 distinct CDR3 sequences, with 15% occurring only once. Sequencing input: PBMCs or a T cell subset sorted from them (not recorded which). The origin of the receptors is a man younger than 35 who had mild COVID-19 (a few samples of this study predate the infection). Cell type and time point are not known. Both conserved end residues are part of each CDR3. A D gene is named only where the DNA matches it firmly. Clone size is given for some rows only: seen once, a few or many times, or a class if the clone is expanded.

j_call v_call clone_size cdr3_length d_call cdr3_nt cdr3_aa
TRBJ2-5 TRBV29-1 - 14 - TGCAGCGTTGCTCGCGGGGCGTACCAAGAGACCCAGTACTTC CSVARGAYQETQYF
TRBJ2-6 TRBV6-5 - 14 - TGTGCCAGCCGAAGCATCACTGGGGCCAACGTCCTGACTTTC CASRSITGANVLTF
TRBJ2-7 TRBV5-1 - 15 - TGCGCCAGCAGCTTAGACCCCAGGAGCTCCTACGAGCAGTACTTC CASSLDPRSSYEQYF
TRBJ1-2 TRBV6-6 - 10 - TGCTGCTCCCTTTGGAATGGCTACACCTTC CCSLWNGYTF
TRBJ2-3 TRBV2 - 14 - TGTGCCAGTGTACGGGAGCTTAACACAGATACGCAGTATTTT CASVRELNTDTQYF
TRBJ2-1 TRBV6-2/TRBV6-3 - 11 - TGTTCCACCGAACGGTCGAGTGAGCAGTTCTTC CSTERSSEQFF
TRBJ1-1 TRBV29-1 - 14 - TGCAGCGTTGAAGGAGTAAGGGGAAGAACTGAAGCTTTCTTT CSVEGVRGRTEAFF
TRBJ2-2 TRBV15 few 16 - TGTGCCACCAGCAGAGGGGCGGGGGCCTATACCGGGGAGCTGTTTTTT CATSRGAGAYTGELFF
TRBJ1-3 TRBV7-9 few 16 TRBD1 TGTGCCAGCAGCCCGACAGGGGCCTCCTTTGGAAACACCATATATTTT CASSPTGASFGNTIYF
TRBJ2-3 TRBV29-1 - 13 - TGCAGCGTTGAAGCCAGGGACACAGATACGCAGTATTTT CSVEARDTDTQYF
TRBJ2-4 TRBV20-1 many 15 - TGCAGTGCTAGAGAAGCTACCTTAGCCAAAAACATTCAGTACTTC CSAREATLAKNIQYF
TRBJ2-1 TRBV11-2 few 18 - TGTGCCAGCAGCTTAGGAACGGCCCCGTGGGGCTCCTACAATGAGCAGTTCTTC CASSLGTAPWGSYNEQFF
TRBJ2-3 TRBV6-1 few 15 TRBD2 TGTGCCAGCAGTGAGACGGGGGGTGGGACAGATACGCAGTATTTT CASSETGGGTDTQYF
TRBJ1-1 TRBV9 - 14 - TGTGCCGGCAGCGACGGTGGGGGGAACACTGAAGCTTTCTTT CAGSDGGGNTEAFF
TRBJ1-2 TRBV5-1 few 15 - TGCGCCAGCAGCTTGGCCAATGCGGCTAGCGGCGGCTACACCTTC CASSLANAASGGYTF